Listed below are T cell receptor beta chains from one sample, sequenced in a study of cytomegalovirus exposure and HLA in healthy donors. Sequencing was performed with immunoSEQ multiplex PCR; in TCRdb, only in-frame clones are kept and a portion is missing. The table includes approximately 210,000 clones, around 79% detected once. Input material: PBMCs. The receptors were sampled from a male donor in good health and CMV-seropositive. Each CDR3 is given with its conserved first and last residue. Each record gives: V gene, J gene, clone size, D gene, CDR3 protein, CDR3 DNA. The D gene is left open where the match is weak. Clone size is stated in some rows and not others, as once, few, many or a class when expanded.

TRBV6-4	TRBJ2-2	few	TRBD1	CASSSGTGGPNTGELFF	TGTGCCAGCAGTTCCGGGACAGGGGGTCCTAACACCGGGGAGCTGTTTTTT
TRBV19	TRBJ1-2	.	.	CASSMRGTYGYTF	TGTGCCAGTAGTATGCGGGGGACATATGGCTACACCTTC
TRBV7-8	TRBJ1-4	.	TRBD1	CASSSATGALWGEKLFF	TGTGCCAGCAGCTCGGCGACAGGGGCGCTATGGGGTGAAAAACTGTTTTTT
TRBV6-5	TRBJ1-3	.	TRBD1	CASSYSTGVGGNTIYF	TGTGCCAGCAGTTACTCCACAGGGGTGGGTGGAAACACCATATATTTT
TRBV30	TRBJ1-2	.	.	CAWSSPGITYGYTF	TGTGCCTGGAGTTCTCCGGGGATAACTTATGGCTACACCTTC
TRBV5-5	TRBJ1-3	.	.	CASSGEGVMISGNTIYF	TGTGCCAGCAGCGGGGAGGGGGTTATGATCTCTGGAAACACCATATATTTT
TRBV10-3	TRBJ1-2	.	.	CAISESWEGVPYGYTF	TGTGCCATCAGTGAGTCGTGGGAGGGAGTACCCTATGGCTACACCTTC
TRBV27	TRBJ2-5	.	.	CASRDRPKKTQYF	TGTGCCAGCAGAGACAGGCCCAAAAAGACCCAGTACTTC
TRBV7-8	TRBJ1-5	.	TRBD1	CASSFNPGTGNNQPQHF	TGTGCCAGCAGCTTTAACCCAGGGACAGGGAACAATCAGCCCCAGCATTTT
TRBV7-2	TRBJ2-3	.	TRBD2	CASSLARERLVDTQYF	TGTGCCAGCAGCTTAGCGCGGGAGAGGCTGGTAGATACGCAGTATTTT
TRBV9	TRBJ2-1	few	TRBD2	CASSVALAGVGDEQFF	TGTGCCAGCAGCGTAGCTCTAGCGGGAGTGGGGGATGAGCAGTTCTTC
TRBV27	TRBJ2-3	.	.	CASSFQGTTDLNTQYF	TGTGCCAGCAGTTTTCAGGGGACGACCGACCTGAATACGCAGTATTTT
TRBV6-1	TRBJ1-4	.	.	CASSGFGGNEKLFF	TGTGCCAGCAGTGGCTTCGGGGGTAATGAAAAACTGTTTTTT
TRBV28	TRBJ2-7	.	TRBD2	CASSFRLAGAVYF	TGTGCCAGCAGTTTCAGACTAGCGGGAGCCGTGTACTTC
TRBV27	TRBJ2-7	few	.	CASSLLGDEQYF	TGTGCCAGCAGCCTACTGGGAGACGAGCAGTACTTC
TRBV7-9	TRBJ1-1	.	TRBD1	CASSRGDSPEAFF	TGTGCCAGCAGTAGGGGGGACAGCCCTGAAGCTTTCTTT
TRBV5-4	TRBJ2-7	.	.	CASSLQQGYEQYF	TGTGCCAGCAGCTTGCAACAGGGCTACGAGCAGTACTTC
TRBV9	TRBJ2-3	.	TRBD2	CASSFGTSSGIDTQYF	TGTGCCAGCAGCTTCGGGACTAGCTCAGGAATAGATACGCAGTATTTT
TRBV7-3	TRBJ1-2	once	.	CASSLRERGHTTF	TGTGCCAGCAGCCTCCGGGAGAGGGGCCACACCACCTTC
TRBV2	TRBJ2-3	.	TRBD1	CASSESTGITDTQYF	TGTGCCAGCAGTGAATCGACAGGGATCACAGATACGCAGTATTTT
TRBV5-4	TRBJ1-3	.	.	CASGGADTHSGNTIYF	TGTGCCAGCGGAGGGGCAGACACGCACTCTGGAAACACCATATATTTT
TRBV10-3	TRBJ1-2	.	.	CAISGQYGYTF	TGTGCCATCAGTGGCCAGTATGGCTACACCTTC
TRBV6-1	TRBJ2-6	.	TRBD1	CASSRDRAGANVLTF	TGTGCCAGCAGCCGGGACAGGGCTGGGGCCAACGTCCTGACTTTC
TRBV5-4	TRBJ2-3	.	TRBD2	CASSFRGTSGGFTDTQYF	TGTGCCAGCAGCTTCAGAGGGACTAGCGGGGGTTTCACAGATACGCAGTATTTT
TRBV9	TRBJ2-5	.	TRBD2	CASSVGEREGQETQYF	TGTGCCAGCAGCGTAGGGGAGCGGGAGGGGCAAGAGACCCAGTACTTC
TRBV4-3	TRBJ2-1	.	TRBD1	CASSQIGQGKRNEQFF	TGCGCCAGCAGCCAAATAGGACAGGGAAAGAGGAATGAGCAGTTCTTC
TRBV5-1	TRBJ2-7	few	.	CASRGRSSYEQYF	TGCGCCAGCAGGGGGCGTAGCTCCTACGAGCAGTACTTC
TRBV2	TRBJ1-5	once	TRBD1	CASRNRGQASTHQPQHF	TGTGCCAGCAGGAACCGAGGACAGGCGAGTACCCATCAGCCCCAGCATTTT
TRBV10-2	TRBJ2-5	once	.	CASSLDYRETQYF	TGCGCCAGCAGCCTCGACTATCGGGAGACCCAGTACTTC
TRBV27	TRBJ2-7	.	TRBD2	CASRMGGSGSSYEQYF	TGTGCCAGCAGGATGGGCGGGAGCGGGTCCTCCTACGAGCAGTACTTC
TRBV2	TRBJ1-2	.	TRBD1	CASSFGQGNGYTF	TGTGCCAGCAGTTTCGGACAGGGGAATGGCTACACCTTC
TRBV5-1	TRBJ2-7	.	.	CASSRKQGSYEQYF	TGCGCCAGCAGCAGAAAACAGGGTAGCTACGAGCAGTACTTC
TRBV19	TRBJ2-1	.	TRBD2	CASTRLAGGMNEQFF	TGTGCCAGTACTAGACTAGCGGGGGGGATGAATGAGCAGTTCTTC
TRBV19	TRBJ2-5	.	.	CASSRDTQETQYF	TGTGCCAGTAGCCGGGACACGCAAGAGACCCAGTACTTC
TRBV9	TRBJ1-2	.	TRBD1	CASSLTGEQGARGYTF	TGTGCCAGCAGCTTAACGGGCGAACAGGGGGCTAGGGGCTACACCTTC
TRBV29-1	TRBJ2-5	few	TRBD2	CSVMTSSGKRETQYF	TGCAGCGTTATGACGAGTAGCGGGAAGAGAGAGACCCAGTACTTC
TRBV7-9	TRBJ1-2	.	.	CASGAGGRGYTF	TGTGCCAGCGGGGCCGGGGGTCGTGGCTACACCTTC
TRBV11-2	TRBJ2-6	.	.	CASSHDSSGANVLTF	TGTGCCAGCAGCCACGATAGCTCTGGGGCCAACGTCCTGACTTTC
TRBV6-1	TRBJ2-7	once	TRBD2	CASSGAGGFSYEQYF	TGTGCCAGCAGTGGGGCGGGGGGCTTCTCCTACGAGCAGTACTTC
TRBV9	TRBJ2-5	.	.	CASSVAGETQYF	TGTGCCAGCAGCGTAGCAGGGGAGACCCAGTACTTC
TRBV7-2	TRBJ1-5	.	.	CASSLARQGINQPQHF	TGTGCCAGCAGCTTAGCTCGGCAGGGGATAAATCAGCCCCAGCATTTT
TRBV10-3	TRBJ2-1	.	TRBD2	CAISESPSGSNYNEQFF	TGTGCCATCAGTGAGTCACCTAGCGGGAGCAACTACAATGAGCAGTTCTTC
TRBV5-6	TRBJ2-2	once	TRBD1	CASSSRTGRLAGELFF	TGTGCCAGCAGCTCCAGGACAGGAAGGTTAGCCGGGGAGCTGTTTTTT
TRBV28	TRBJ2-5	once	.	CASSLGGVAGQETQYF	TGTGCCAGCAGTTTGGGGGGAGTCGCGGGGCAAGAGACCCAGTACTTC
TRBV28	TRBJ2-7	.	.	CASSFGSAEQYF	TGTGCCAGCAGTTTCGGGTCCGCCGAGCAGTACTTC
TRBV6-5	TRBJ2-7	.	TRBD1	CASGQGYEQYF	TGTGCCAGCGGACAGGGCTACGAGCAGTACTTC
TRBV5-4	TRBJ1-2	few	.	CASSLGQNIYGYTF	TGTGCCAGCAGCTTGGGACAGAACATCTATGGCTACACCTTC
TRBV7-8	TRBJ2-7	.	.	CASSLVLGLSSDEQYF	TGTGCCAGCAGCTTAGTCTTGGGCCTCTCGTCGGACGAGCAGTACTTC
TRBV9	TRBJ2-1	.	TRBD2	CASSVETSGTYNEQFF	TGTGCCAGCAGCGTAGAGACTAGCGGGACCTACAATGAGCAGTTCTTC
TRBV2	TRBJ2-5	.	TRBD2	CASSGGLAGDGETQYF	TGTGCCAGCAGTGGGGGACTAGCGGGGGACGGGGAGACCCAGTACTTC
TRBV27	TRBJ2-1	.	TRBD2	CASSSGGSYNEQFF	TGTGCCAGCAGTTCGGGAGGCTCCTACAATGAGCAGTTCTTC
TRBV27	TRBJ1-2	.	TRBD1	CASSKGQTSNYGYTF	TGTGCCAGCAGTAAGGGACAGACATCAAACTATGGCTACACCTTC
TRBV5-1	TRBJ1-1	.	.	CASSLITETEAFF	TGCGCCAGCAGCTTGATTACGGAGACTGAAGCTTTCTTT